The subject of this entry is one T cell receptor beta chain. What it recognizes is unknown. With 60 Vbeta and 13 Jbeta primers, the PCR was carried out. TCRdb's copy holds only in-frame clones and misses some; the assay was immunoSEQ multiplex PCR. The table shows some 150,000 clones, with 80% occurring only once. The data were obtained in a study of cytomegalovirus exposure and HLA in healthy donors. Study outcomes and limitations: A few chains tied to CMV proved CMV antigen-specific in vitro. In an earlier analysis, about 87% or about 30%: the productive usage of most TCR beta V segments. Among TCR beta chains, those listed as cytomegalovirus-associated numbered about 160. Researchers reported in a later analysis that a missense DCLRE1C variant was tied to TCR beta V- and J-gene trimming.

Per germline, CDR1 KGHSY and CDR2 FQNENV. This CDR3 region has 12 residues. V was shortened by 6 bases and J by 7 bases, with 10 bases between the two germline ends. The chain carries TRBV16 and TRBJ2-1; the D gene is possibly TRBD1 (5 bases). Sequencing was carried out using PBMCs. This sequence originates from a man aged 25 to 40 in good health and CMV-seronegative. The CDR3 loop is CASSIGVNEQFF. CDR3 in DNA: TGTGCCAGCAGTATAGGGGTTAATGAGCAGTTCTTC.